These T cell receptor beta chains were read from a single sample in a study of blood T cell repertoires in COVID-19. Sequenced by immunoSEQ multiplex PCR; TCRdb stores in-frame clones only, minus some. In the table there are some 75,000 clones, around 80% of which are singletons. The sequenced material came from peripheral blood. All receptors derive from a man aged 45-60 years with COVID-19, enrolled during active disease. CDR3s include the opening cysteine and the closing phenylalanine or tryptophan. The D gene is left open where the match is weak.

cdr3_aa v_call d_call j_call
CASSIQNYGYTF TRBV19 . TRBJ1-2
CASSPLNEQFF TRBV11-2 . TRBJ2-1
CASSLVARGSEKLFF TRBV5-5 TRBD1 TRBJ1-4
CASSPLAGLNTGELFF TRBV6-6 TRBD2 TRBJ2-2
CATSRGTGDGYTF TRBV15 TRBD1 TRBJ1-2
CASSLSGTGAEKLFF TRBV4-1 TRBD1 TRBJ1-4
CASSKYRDRGYEQYF TRBV7-6 TRBD1 TRBJ2-7
CASSFWESGTDTQYF TRBV11-2 . TRBJ2-3
CASSVEPGTYEQYF TRBV9 . TRBJ2-7
CASSYGTSGRGEQYF TRBV6-6 TRBD2 TRBJ2-7
CASSSSGQGGGTEAFF TRBV7-6 TRBD1 TRBJ1-1
CASSFGQGRYSNQPQHF TRBV28 TRBD1 TRBJ1-5
CASSFEQGNTEAFF TRBV6-6 . TRBJ1-1
CASKGSGQGTNEQFF TRBV6-5 TRBD1 TRBJ2-1
CAGTLAGVETQYF TRBV30 TRBD2 TRBJ2-5
CASSLLLAGCETQYF TRBV7-3 . TRBJ2-5
CASSFQVSTEAFF TRBV7-2 . TRBJ1-1
CSVGGETQYF TRBV29-1 . TRBJ2-5
CASSIGEVLYGYTF TRBV19 . TRBJ1-2
CASSLALGQGFEQYF TRBV7-2 TRBD1 TRBJ2-7